These 32 T cell receptor beta chains were all obtained from the same sample, sequenced in a study of blood T cell repertoires in COVID-19. Only in-frame clones appear in the TCRdb table, and some are missing; sequencing was by immunoSEQ multiplex PCR. Here the sample spans some 250,000 clones, 86% being singletons. Specimen: PBMCs or T cells enriched from blood (not recorded which). These receptors all come from a woman between 40 and 50 years old with acute COVID-19.

The V and J genes are TRBV2 and TRBJ1-2; possible D gene TRBD1, 5 bases. The germline CDR1 and CDR2 sequences are SNHLY and FYNNEI. This CDR3 has 13 amino acids. The V and J ends lost 3 bases and 6 bases respectively, with 11 bases between them. DNA for the CDR3: TGTGCCAGCAGTGACCTCAGGGAAAATGGCTACACCTTC. It encodes CASSDLRENGYTF. Supplemented by reference TRBV2 and TRBJ1-2, the full variable domain reads EPEVTQTPSHQVTQMGQEVILRCVPISNHLYFYWYRQILGQKVEFLVSFYNNEISEKSEIFDDQFSVERPDGSNFTLKIRSTKLEDSAMYFCASSDLRENGYTFGSGTRLTVV.

V is TRBV4-1 and J is TRBJ2-7; 9 bases line up with TRBD2. From germline, CDR1 is MGHRA and CDR2 YSYEKL. V was clipped by 5 bases and J by 2 bases; unmatched bases: 7. There are 15 residues in the CDR3. The CDR3 spells CASSLTTSGAYEQYF. CDR3 sequence (DNA): TGCGCCAGCAGCTTAACGACTAGCGGTGCCTACGAGCAGTACTTC.

This chain uses TRBV7-9 with TRBJ1-5; D not certain. V lost 1 base and J lost 5, with 6 bases in between. The CDR3 extends over 13 amino acids. Germline V gene lookup returns CDR1 SEHNR and CDR2 FQNEAQ (reference sequence). CDR3 nucleotides: TGTGCCAGCAGCTTAGACAGCTATCAGCCCCAGCATTTT. It translates to CASSLDSYQPQHF.

The chain carries TRBV9 and TRBJ2-7; 11 positions agree with TRBD1. The germline gives CDR1 SGDLS, CDR2 YYNGEE. V shed 4 bases and J 3 bases; nucleotides not matched to a gene: 3. The CDR3 sequence is 14 residues long. CDR3: CASSPGQGDYEQYF. The DNA of the CDR3 is TGTGCCAGCAGCCCGGGACAGGGGGACTACGAGCAGTACTTC.

The chain joins TRBV27 to TRBJ2-1; 9 nucleotides match TRBD2. V was clipped by 6 bases and J by 4 bases; unmatched bases: 7. Germline lookup yields CDR1 MNHEY and CDR2 SMNVEV (reference sequence). The CDR3 consists of 15 residues. CDR3 nucleotide sequence: TGTGCCAGCAGGGGTAGCGGGAGCCGGTACAATGAGCAGTTCTTC. It translates to CASRGSGSRYNEQFF.

In its sample, this clone was seen once. This chain links TRBV5-1 with TRBJ2-2, with a tentative D call TRBD1 (6 bases). Trimming took off 1 base at V and 6 bases at J, with 7 bases between the two ends. Germline lookup yields CDR1 SGHRS and CDR2 YFSETQ. This CDR3 is built from 13 residues. The CDR3 loop reads CASSLKGAGELFF. The DNA for the CDR3 is TGCGCCAGCAGCTTGAAGGGGGCCGGGGAGCTGTTTTTT.

The chain combines TRBV5-1 with TRBJ2-7, with D maybe TRBD1 (6 bases). Germline V lookup: CDR1 SGHRS, CDR2 YFSETQ. The CDR3 loop spans 13 amino acids. Trimming stripped 1 base from V and 6 bases from J, with 11 bases between. The CDR3 DNA reads TGCGCCAGCAGCTTGTTCTCACAGGGCGAGCAGTACTTC. It is translated as CASSLFSQGEQYF.

The chain carries TRBV3-1 (or the pseudogene TRBV3-2) and TRBJ2-3, with TRBD2 matching over 9 bases. V trimming: 0 bases; J trimming: 0 bases; junction bases outside the gene matches: 1. The CDR3 spans 16 residues. Germline loops: CDR1 LGHDT, CDR2 YNNKEL (reference sequence). CDR3 residues: CASSQEGTSSTDTQYF. CDR3 in DNA: TGTGCCAGCAGCCAAGAGGGGACTAGCAGCACAGATACGCAGTATTTT.

This sequence joins TRBV5-1 and TRBJ1-6; TRBD1 aligns across 9 bases. The J segment lost 7 bases and the V segment lost 0 bases, leaving 2 bases of the junction unmatched. The germline CDR1 and CDR2 sequences are SGHRS and YFSETQ. The length of the CDR3 is 15 residues. CDR3: CASSLDGQGNSPLHF. The CDR3 region has the DNA TGCGCCAGCAGCTTGGATGGACAGGGGAATTCACCCCTCCACTTT.

This clone was counted a few times. Distinct nucleotide sequences in the sample also encode this CDR3. The gene calls are TRBV5-1 and TRBJ2-3, with TRBD2 matching 7 bases. The CDR3 is 15 amino acids. V trimming: 0 bases; J trimming: 4 bases; junction bases outside the gene matches: 5. The germline V gene encodes CDR1 SGHRS and CDR2 YFSETQ. The CDR3 region is CASSLEVAGADTQYF. The CDR3 DNA sequence: TGCGCCAGCAGCTTGGAGGTAGCGGGCGCAGATACGCAGTATTTT. Full variable domain (missing parts from reference TRBV5-1 and TRBJ2-3): KAGVTQTPRYLIKTRGQQVTLSCSPISGHRSVSWYQQTPGQGLQFLFEYFSETQRNKGNFPGRFSGRQFSNSRSEMNVSTLELGDSALYLCASSLEVAGADTQYFGPGTRLTVL.

The rearrangement joins TRBV30 to TRBJ2-5, with 14 bases that match TRBD2. This CDR3 has 15 amino acids. Germline lookup yields CDR1 GTSNPN and CDR2 SVGIG (reference sequence). After removal of 3 bases from V and 9 bases from J, the junction contained 9 bases not matched to a gene. The CDR3 sequence: CAWRGLAGGTVPQYF. In DNA, the CDR3 is TGTGCCTGGAGAGGACTAGCGGGGGGAACGGTACCCCAGTACTTC.

This clone was observed a single time. The chain uses TRBV9 and TRBJ2-3; 8 nucleotides agree with TRBD2. Germline-derived CDR1 and CDR2 are SGDLS and YYNGEE. This CDR3 is built from 16 residues. With V trimmed by 0 bases and J by 6 bases, 9 bases remained unmatched. This CDR3 is CASSVGPGGVRDTQYF. The CDR3 DNA reads as TGTGCCAGCAGCGTAGGCCCGGGAGGGGTTAGGGATACGCAGTATTTT.

The rearrangement uses TRBV18 and TRBJ1-2; no firm D call. Germline V CDR1 and CDR2: KGHSH, LQKENI. V dropped 3 bases and J dropped 0 bases, with 8 bases sitting between them. The CDR3 consists of 14 residues. The DNA for the CDR3 is TGTGCCAGCTCACCTGTCAGTACTAACTATGGCTACACCTTC. This codes for CASSPVSTNYGYTF.

The V call is TRBV18, the J call TRBJ2-2; D is possibly TRBD1 (5 bases). Germline assignment: CDR1 KGHSH and CDR2 LQKENI. Trimming took off 5 bases at V and 0 bases at J, with 16 bases between the two ends. CDR3 length: 17 residues. CDR3 in DNA: TGTGCCAGCTCAACAAACTCCAGGGAAACGAACACCGGGGAGCTGTTTTTT. Translating it yields CASSTNSRETNTGELFF.

This chain uses TRBV23-1 with TRBJ2-7, with D tentatively TRBD1 (6 bases). TRBV23-1 qualifies as an ORF whose function is uncertain. The CDR3 runs to 15 residues. The V end was cut by 3 bases, the J end by 7 bases, with 19 bases between. This CDR3 reads CASSHFRDNSLEQYF. In nucleotides, the CDR3 is TGCGCCAGCAGTCATTTTCGGGACAACTCTTTAGAGCAGTACTTC.

The chain links TRBV11-3 to TRBJ2-3, with 9 bases lining up with TRBD1. The trim removed 4 bases at V and 2 bases at J, leaving 4 bases unmatched. Germline CDR1 SGHNT, CDR2 YENEEA. The CDR3 covers 15 residues. The CDR3 DNA reads as TGTGCCAGCAGCTCCCGGACAGGGGACACAGATACGCAGTATTTT. Translated: CASSSRTGDTDTQYF.

The V gene is TRBV15, the J gene TRBJ1-1, with TRBD1 matching over 8 bases. V dropped 3 bases and J dropped 4; count of bases not matched to a gene: 10. This CDR3 contains 16 residues. CDR1 is LNHNV and CDR2 is YYDKDF in the germline V gene (reference sequence). The CDR3 DNA reads TGTGCCACCAGCAGGAAAGCAGGGGGCCTGGGCACTGAAGCTTTCTTT. It codes for CATSRKAGGLGTEAFF. Full variable domain (remainder filled in from reference TRBV15 and TRBJ1-1): DAMVIQNPRYQVTQFGKPVTLSCSQTLNHNVMYWYQQKSSQAPKLLFHYYDKDFNNEADTPDNFQSRRPNTSFCFLDIRSPGLGDTAMYLCATSRKAGGLGTEAFFGQGTRLTVV.

V gene TRBV7-6 combines with J gene TRBJ2-1, with 9 bases that match TRBD2. Germline CDR1 reads SGHVS; CDR2 reads FNYEAQ. This CDR3 has 16 residues. V shed 5 bases, J shed 6 bases, and the junction held 11 bases outside the gene matches. The CDR3 loop is CASSTSRTSVRNEQFF. CDR3 sequence (DNA): TGTGCCAGCAGCACGTCCCGGACTAGCGTCCGCAATGAGCAGTTCTTC.

V gene TRBV5-4 combines with J gene TRBJ2-1; 11 bases are shared with TRBD2. There are 17 residues in the CDR3. Per germline, CDR1 SGHNT and CDR2 YYREEE (reference sequence). Trimming took 3 bases from V and 7 from J; bases not matched to a gene: 12. CDR3: CASSSGLAGIKGNEQFF. DNA of the CDR3: TGTGCCAGCAGCTCAGGACTAGCGGGCATCAAGGGGAATGAGCAGTTCTTC.

The chain links TRBV6-1 to TRBJ2-1; TRBD2 aligns across 12 bases. The ends lost 3 bases at V and 14 bases at J; junction bases unmatched: 11. Germline CDR1 reads MNHNS; CDR2 reads SASEGT. The CDR3 runs 15 residues. CDR3 DNA: TGTGCCAGCAGTGATCCCGGGACTAGCGGGCTAGGAGAGTTCTTC. Translated: CASSDPGTSGLGEFF.

The chain has TRBV30 and TRBJ2-1, with 14 bases aligning to TRBD2. The V segment lost 8 bases and the J segment 0 bases; nucleotides outside the gene matches: 0. Germline V gene lookup returns CDR1 GTSNPN and CDR2 SVGIG (reference sequence). The length of the CDR3 is 14 residues. CDR3 sequence (DNA): TGTGCCGGGACTAGCGGGAGCTCCTACAATGAGCAGTTCTTC. Translating gives CAGTSGSSYNEQFF.

V usage is TRBV21-1 and J usage is TRBJ2-7; no check of the table's D call, TRBD2, against the DNA was made. TRBV21-1 is listed as a pseudogene. The CDR3 has 15 amino acids. The CDR3 sequence: CASSSVGRVSYEQYF. CDR3 sequence (DNA): TGTGCCAGCAGCAGTGTCGGGAGGGTCTCCTACGAGCAGTACTTC.

V usage is TRBV29-1 and J usage is TRBJ2-7; TRBD2 is a possible D gene (5 bases). Per the germline V gene, CDR1 is SQVTM and CDR2 is ANQGSEA. The CDR3 contains 12 residues. The V gene lost 3 bases and the J gene lost 6 bases, with 12 bases spanning the gap. CDR3 in amino acids: CSVEDSPGEQYF. CDR3 nucleotides: TGCAGCGTTGAGGACTCACCGGGCGAGCAGTACTTC.

The chain recombines TRBV4-2 with TRBJ2-7; the match to TRBD2 covers 8 bases. The ends lost 10 bases at V and 10 bases at J; junction bases unmatched: 9. Germline lookup yields CDR1 LGHNA and CDR2 YNFKEQ. The length of the CDR3 is 11 residues. CDR3 DNA sequence: TGTGCCACCGGGCGGGAGGCAGCCCAGTACTTC. It translates to CATGREAAQYF.

The chain combines TRBV10-1 with TRBJ2-2; D is undetermined. Trimming pared 0 bases from V and 2 bases from J, leaving 4 bases between. The CDR3 length is 14 residues. CDR1 and CDR2 (germline): WNHNN, SYGVQD (reference sequence). Here the CDR3 reads CASSESGNTGELFF. CDR3 sequence (DNA): TGCGCCAGCAGTGAGTCGGGCAACACCGGGGAGCTGTTTTTT.

This rearrangement joins TRBV3-1 (or the pseudogene TRBV3-2) to TRBJ2-5; 10 bases agree with TRBD2. This CDR3 region has 15 residues. Trimming took 5 bases from V and 7 from J; bases not matched to a gene: 10. Germline loops: CDR1 LGHDT, CDR2 YNNKEL (reference sequence). Here the CDR3 DNA reads TGTGCCAGCAGCTACCAACTAGCGGGAAGGGGGACCCAGTACTTC. It yields the protein CASSYQLAGRGTQYF.

This clone was seen only once. This rearrangement joins TRBV6-5 to TRBJ2-1, with 8 positions matching TRBD2. The ends lost 5 bases at V and 5 bases at J; junction bases unmatched: 8. The CDR3 has 15 amino acids. The germline gives CDR1 MNHEY, CDR2 SVGAGI. The CDR3 DNA follows: TGTGCCAGCAGTACCTCCGGGGGGGTAAACAATGAGCAGTTCTTC. This codes for CASSTSGGVNNEQFF.

This clone showed up just a few times. The chain joins TRBV5-4 to TRBJ2-2; possible D gene TRBD2, 7 bases. The germline CDR1 and CDR2 sequences are SGHNT and YYREEE (reference sequence). The ends were cut back, 2 bases at V and 7 bases at J, with 15 bases in the middle. The CDR3 spans 15 residues. Here the CDR3 reads CASSLGGRAIGELFF. For the CDR3, the DNA is TGTGCCAGCAGCTTAGGGGGGAGGGCCATCGGGGAGCTGTTTTTT.

This chain links TRBV24-1 with TRBJ1-1; D may be TRBD1 (5 bases). CDR1 KGHDR and CDR2 SFDVKD come from the germline V gene. The CDR3 covers 13 residues. Trimming cost V 10 bases and J 1 base, with 12 bases left between them. The CDR3 loop is CATSLGQNTEAFF. CDR3 bases: TGTGCCACATCTCTCGGACAGAACACTGAAGCTTTCTTT.

This clone was picked up a small number of times. V usage is TRBV3-1 (or the pseudogene TRBV3-2) and J usage is TRBJ2-7; D not certain. CDR3 length equals 13 residues. The V end lost 1 base, the J end lost 4 bases, and 8 bases lay between the germline ends. Germline CDR1 LGHDT, CDR2 YNNKEL (reference sequence). The CDR3 loop is CASSQALLYEQYF. CDR3 nucleotides: TGTGCCAGCAGCCAAGCCCTACTTTACGAGCAGTACTTC.

The V and J genes are TRBV10-1 and TRBJ1-6; 10 bases fit TRBD1. V gave up 2 bases and J gave up 8 bases; unmatched junction bases: 9. Germline lookup yields CDR1 WNHNN and CDR2 SYGVQD (reference sequence). The CDR3 consists of 17 residues. The CDR3 nucleotides are TGCGCCAGCAGTGAGGACTCTTCCGGGACAGGGGATTCACCCCTCCACTTT. Its protein is CASSEDSSGTGDSPLHF.

J is TRBJ2-5 and V is TRBV7-8; no clear D gene. The V end was cut by 2 bases, the J end by 5 bases, with 6 bases between. Germline CDR1 is SGHVS and CDR2 is FQNEAQ. The CDR3 totals 12 residues. CDR3 residues: CASSLIAETQYF. CDR3 nucleotides: TGTGCCAGCAGCTTAATTGCGGAGACCCAGTACTTC. Full variable domain (missing parts from reference TRBV7-8 and TRBJ2-5): GAGVSQSPRYKVAKRGQDVALRCDPISGHVSLFWYQQALGQGPEFLTYFQNEAQLDKSGLPSDRFFAERPEGSVSTLKIQRTQQEDSAVYLCASSLIAETQYFGPGTRLLVL.